The TCR beta chain described here comes from a study of blood T cell repertoires in COVID-19. The CDR3 length is 17 residues. Germline loops: CDR1 MGHRA, CDR2 YSYEKL. V lost 0 bases, J lost 0 bases, and 2 bases stayed unmatched. In the authors' workflow: Reference gene primers were amplified, and this amplification served to estimate nucleated cell counts. Produced via immunoSEQ multiplex PCR; TCRdb's table is partial and in-frame only. V and J calls and clone size are those listed in that table; D and trimming were worked out from the DNA. The sample has roughly 190,000 clones; 87% are singletons. The J gene is TRBJ1-3, the V gene TRBV4-1; 10 nucleotides match TRBD1. What was sequenced was peripheral blood. This receptor was obtained from a man aged 55 to 70 with active or convalescent COVID-19. The CDR3 nucleotides read TGCGCCAGCAGCCAAGAACGGACAGGGGGCTCTGGAAACACCATATATTTT. It yields the protein CASSQERTGGSGNTIYF.